Below are 6 T cell receptor beta chains sequenced from a single sample in a study of cytomegalovirus exposure and HLA in healthy donors. PCR primers comprised 60 Vbeta and 13 Jbeta primers. The method was immunoSEQ multiplex PCR; TCRdb's version includes in-frame clones alone and lacks a portion of them. This table lists around 200,000 clones. Material: PBMCs. These TCRs come from a woman aged 18-29 years in good health and CMV-seropositive.

J is TRBJ2-5 and V is TRBV4-1; 9 bases match TRBD2. V gave up 2 bases and J gave up 4 bases; unmatched junction bases: 5. Germline values: CDR1 MGHRA, CDR2 YSYEKL. The CDR3 sequence is 15 residues long. CDR3 protein: CASSQLELAGETQYF. The CDR3 DNA is TGCGCCAGCAGCCAACTAGAACTAGCGGGAGAGACCCAGTACTTC.

The chain is built from TRBV6-5 and TRBJ1-1; D is perhaps TRBD1 (5 bases). This CDR3 contains 13 residues. Germline V CDR1 and CDR2: MNHEY, SVGAGI. The V end lost 8 bases, the J end lost 1 base, and 11 bases lay between the germline ends. The chain's CDR3 is CASSWGQNTEAFF. CDR3 nucleotide sequence: TGTGCCAGCTCCTGGGGCCAGAACACTGAAGCTTTCTTT.

The chain carries TRBV15 and TRBJ1-2; TRBD1 might be the D (5 bases). There are 16 residues in the CDR3. Germline loops: CDR1 LNHNV, CDR2 YYDKDF (reference sequence). The V end was cut by 0 bases, the J end by 0 bases, with 11 bases between. The CDR3 reads CATSRDGGGANYGYTF. Written as DNA, the CDR3 is TGTGCCACCAGCAGAGATGGGGGGGGAGCTAACTATGGCTACACCTTC.

The rearrangement joins TRBV7-9 to TRBJ2-3, with TRBD1 as a possible D gene (6 bases). Germline V CDR1 and CDR2: SEHNR, FQNEAQ (reference sequence). The CDR3 extends over 17 amino acids. V shed 0 bases and J shed 0 bases, with 13 bases lying between them. The chain's CDR3 is CASSLAIGQLSTDTQYF. DNA of the CDR3: TGTGCCAGCAGCTTAGCGATCGGACAGCTTAGCACAGATACGCAGTATTTT.

The gene calls are TRBV4-3 and TRBJ2-1; 14 bases map to TRBD2. The ends lost 0 bases at V and 4 bases at J; junction bases unmatched: 2. Germline V gives CDR1 LGHNA, CDR2 YSLEER. The CDR3 sequence is 17 residues long. CDR3 region: CASSQETSGGGYNEQFF. CDR3 DNA sequence: TGCGCCAGCAGCCAAGAGACTAGCGGGGGGGGGTACAATGAGCAGTTCTTC.

The chain links TRBV11-2 to TRBJ1-1; D gene ambiguous. The germline CDR1 and CDR2 sequences are SGHAT and FQNNGV. V dropped 3 bases and J dropped 2 bases, with 7 bases sitting between them. CDR3 length: 13 residues. CDR3 sequence reads: CASSFGRNTEAFF. The CDR3 DNA reads TGTGCCAGCAGCTTTGGCAGAAACACTGAAGCTTTCTTT.